This TCR beta chain was documented in a study of PD-1 blockade in classical Hodgkin lymphoma. The CDR3 has 16 residues. The V and J ends lost 0 bases and 7 bases, in that order; junction bases with no gene match: 8. Germline lookup yields CDR1 KGHSH and CDR2 LQKENI. Study-level results: Possible causes of repertoire differences, disease activity or prior therapy, remain undefined. Compared with baseline, CD4+ but not CD8+ TCR diversity had risen significantly by C4D1. As was reported, newly diagnosed patients showed lower baseline TCR diversity than healthy donors did.

The patients all showed relapse after autologous stem cell transplantation, while their brentuximab vedotin exposure varied. The patients, who had relapsed/refractory classical Hodgkin lymphoma, achieved best responses of complete response, partial response or progressive disease. Measured with immunoSEQ multiplex PCR; TCRdb has only the in-frame clones, and not every one. Here the sample spans some 12,000 clones, approximately 80% being singletons. Note on this clone: Its antigen is still unknown.

This chain links TRBV18 with TRBJ1-4, with 7 bases lining up with TRBD1. The clonotype originates from a human donor with classical Hodgkin lymphoma. Material: peripheral blood mononuclear cells (PBMCs), obtained before the second cycle of nivolumab. Written as DNA, the CDR3 is TGTGCCAGCTCACCACCGTCCCCAGGGGGATTTGAAAAACTGTTTTTT. It yields the protein CASSPPSPGGFEKLFF.